In this sample, the clone carrying this TCR beta chain turned up many times. This sample was included in a study of Graves' ophthalmopathy and Graves' hyperthyroidism. The CDR3 runs to 19 residues. Germline CDR1 SGHTA, CDR2 FQGTGA. The germline V and J ends were trimmed by 5 bases and 0 bases, with 20 bases remaining between them. Amplification from RNA transcripts yielded the TCR beta CDR3 regions. HTBI-primed RT-PCR formed the first round, and a multiplex PCR formed the second. TCRdb re-called the multiplex PCR reads with MiXCR, one entry per CDR3 protein. The sample includes 350,000 to 400,000 distinct CDR3 sequences, about 16% of them seen just once. It was on clinical symptoms, serum thyroxine, TRAb, thyroid ultrasound and orbital computed tomography that diagnosis relied.

This sequence joins TRBV7-3 and TRBJ2-6; D is ambiguous. This clonotype was sampled from a woman aged 18-29 years with Graves' ophthalmopathy. Input material: peripheral blood. CDR3 DNA sequence: TGTGCCAGCAGCCCTACCCCATTTTCTGGAGACTCTGGGGCCAACGTCCTGACTTTC. Protein sequence: CASSPTPFSGDSGANVLTF.